These 17 T cell receptor beta chains share one sample of origin, sequenced in a study of shared clonotypes between healthy human individuals. This table comes from immunoSEQ multiplex PCR, and its TCRdb copy is limited to in-frame clones, with some not included. The sample records roughly 2,300,000 clones, around 93% being singletons. The sample consisted of naive CD4+ T cells from PBMCs. Subset defined: CD45RA+ positively selected. The receptors shown here come from a man aged 18 to 30 in good health. Some clones in this sample may be carry-over from other donors' samples.

The gene calls are TRBV5-1 and TRBJ2-5; D possibly corresponds to TRBD1 (7 bases). Trimming cost V 4 bases and J 2 bases, with 12 bases left between them. Per germline, CDR1 SGHRS and CDR2 YFSETQ. The CDR3 contains 14 residues. The CDR3 reads CASSEGGQQETQYF. The CDR3 DNA is TGCGCCAGCAGCGAGGGGGGACAGCAAGAGACCCAGTACTTC.

The chain combines TRBV5-1 with TRBJ2-5, with 7 positions matching TRBD2. Germline V gives CDR1 SGHRS, CDR2 YFSETQ. This CDR3 comprises 17 residues. The V segment lost 1 base and the J segment 2 bases; nucleotides outside the gene matches: 11. DNA for the CDR3: TGCGCCAGCAGCTTGCTTCCCCTAGCGGCACCACAAGAGACCCAGTACTTC. It yields the protein CASSLLPLAAPQETQYF.

The V call is TRBV2, the J call TRBJ1-5; tentatively, D is TRBD1 (6 bases). The CDR3 spans 15 residues. V was cut by 4 bases and J by 2 bases, with 12 bases left in between. The germline V gene encodes CDR1 SNHLY and CDR2 FYNNEI. The CDR3 reads CASSGGGGGNQPQHF. CDR3 sequence (DNA): TGTGCCAGCAGTGGGGGGGGCGGTGGCAATCAGCCCCAGCATTTT.

The chain combines TRBV28 with TRBJ2-2; either TRBD1 or TRBD2 may fit D (7 bases each). The germline V gene has CDR1 MDHEN and CDR2 SYDVKM. CDR3 length: 14 residues. The V and J ends lost 8 bases and 5 bases respectively, with 15 bases between them. Written as DNA, the CDR3 is TGTGCCAGCCTCAGGGGGGGCGCGACCGGGGAGCTGTTTTTT. Residues: CASLRGGATGELFF.

The rearrangement uses TRBV11-2 and TRBJ2-7; D unresolved. Trimming pared 1 base from V and 2 bases from J, leaving 15 bases between. The CDR3 totals 16 residues. Germline values: CDR1 SGHAT, CDR2 FQNNGV. The CDR3 coding sequence is TGTGCCAGCAGCTTAGGTGCAGCGCGAAGTACCTACGAGCAGTACTTC. Translation: CASSLGAARSTYEQYF.

V and J are TRBV19 and TRBJ1-5, with TRBD1 matching 9 bases. Unmatched junction bases numbered 8, after V lost 5 bases and J lost 6 bases. The CDR3 loop spans 15 amino acids. CDR1 and CDR2 from the germline V gene are LNHDA and SQIVND (reference sequence). CDR3 nucleotide sequence: TGTGCCAGTAGTTTTACCGGGACAGGGAGTCAGCCCCAGCATTTT. As protein: CASSFTGTGSQPQHF.

This clone has a handful of counts. V gene TRBV2 combines with J gene TRBJ1-1; D might be TRBD1 (5 bases). Germline V gene lookup returns CDR1 SNHLY and CDR2 FYNNEI. With 4 bases removed from V and 10 bases from J, the gap between germline ends came to 13 bases. The CDR3 is 12 amino acids. This CDR3 reads CASSGVRQGAFF. Written as DNA, the CDR3 is TGTGCCAGCAGTGGGGTTCGGCAGGGAGCTTTCTTT.

This chain uses TRBV28 with TRBJ1-5; TRBD1 matches 7 bases. Germline loops: CDR1 MDHEN, CDR2 SYDVKM. The CDR3 sequence is 16 residues long. J lost 8 bases, V lost 5 bases, and 15 bases had no gene match. CDR3 in DNA: TGTGCCAGCAGTACCATACTACCAGGGGGTAGGGAGCCCCAGCATTTT. It codes for CASSTILPGGREPQHF.

The gene calls are TRBV6-1 and TRBJ1-5, with D maybe TRBD1 (5 bases). CDR3 size: 14 residues. Germline lookup yields CDR1 MNHNS and CDR2 SASEGT. Trimming shortened V by 1 base and J by 5 bases, and 9 bases separated the two germline ends. As DNA, the CDR3 is TGTGCCAGCAGTGAAGTGGGGGTATATCAGCCCCAGCATTTT. Protein: CASSEVGVYQPQHF.

The rearrangement uses TRBV28 and TRBJ1-4; the match to TRBD1 covers 7 bases. The V segment lost 5 bases and the J segment 7 bases; nucleotides outside the gene matches: 7. CDR1 is MDHEN, CDR2 SYDVKM, per germline. The length of the CDR3 is 14 residues. CDR3 DNA: TGTGCCAGCAGTACAACCGGGACAGCTGAAAAACTGTTTTTT. Translated, it gives CASSTTGTAEKLFF.

V usage is TRBV11-2 and J usage is TRBJ2-4; 7 bases are a match to TRBD1. This CDR3 has 14 residues. CDR1 and CDR2 from the germline V gene are SGHAT and FQNNGV. V lost 5 bases to trimming and J lost 5 bases; unmatched junction nucleotides: 6. CDR3 in amino acids: CASSPRTGENIQYF. In DNA form, the CDR3 reads TGTGCCAGCAGCCCTAGGACAGGAGAAAACATTCAGTACTTC.

The chain carries TRBV5-1 and TRBJ2-3, with D possibly called TRBD1 or TRBD2 (5 bases each). Trimming cost V 4 bases and J 0 bases, with 9 bases left between them. CDR3 length equals 14 residues. Looked up from germline, CDR1 is SGHRS and CDR2 is YFSETQ. CDR3 nucleotides: TGCGCCAGCAGCGTGGGGGAGAGCACAGATACGCAGTATTTT. Its protein product is CASSVGESTDTQYF.

V usage is TRBV6-6 and J usage is TRBJ2-2; D is possibly TRBD1 or TRBD2 (6 bases each). There are 16 residues in the CDR3. Trimming left V 5 bases short and J 4 bases short, with 17 bases between. Looked up from germline, CDR1 is MNHNY and CDR2 is SVGAGI (reference sequence). CDR3 loop: CASSNRDTEGTGELFF. Here the CDR3 DNA reads TGTGCCAGCAGTAACCGGGACACGGAGGGCACCGGGGAGCTGTTTTTT.

This sequence joins TRBV27 and TRBJ1-2, with a weak D call TRBD1 (5 bases). Trimming stripped 5 bases from V and 2 bases from J, with 15 bases between. Germline values: CDR1 MNHEY, CDR2 SMNVEV (reference sequence). The CDR3 has 15 amino acids. DNA of the CDR3: TGTGCCAGCAGTCCTCACTCGACAGAGAACTATGGCTACACCTTC. It specifies CASSPHSTENYGYTF.

This clone was detected only once. The V gene is TRBV5-1, the J gene TRBJ2-7; D might be TRBD1 (5 bases). Trimming removed 5 bases at V and 2 bases at J, with 17 bases between. The CDR3 covers 15 residues. Germline loops: CDR1 SGHRS, CDR2 YFSETQ. This CDR3 is CASRLAGSPTYEQYF. The DNA for the CDR3 is TGCGCCAGCAGGCTGGCAGGGTCCCCCACCTACGAGCAGTACTTC.

This clone was observed once. This rearrangement joins TRBV6-1 to TRBJ1-1, with TRBD1 as a possible D gene (6 bases). In germline, CDR1 is MNHNS, CDR2 SASEGT. The ends were cut back, 2 bases at V and 1 base at J, with 14 bases in the middle. This CDR3 is built from 16 residues. CDR3 nucleotide sequence: TGTGCCAGCAGTGAATGGGGGCGGCCTCCGAACACTGAAGCTTTCTTT. Translation gives CASSEWGRPPNTEAFF.

V and J are TRBV7-3 and TRBJ2-1; TRBD1 aligns across 10 bases. CDR1 and CDR2 from the germline V gene are SGHTA and FQGTGA. The CDR3 length is 21 residues. The V segment lost 1 base and the J segment 4 bases; nucleotides outside the gene matches: 19. The CDR3 is CASSLKGDRGYIRLLYNEQFF. The CDR3 DNA sequence: TGTGCCAGCAGCTTAAAGGGGGACAGGGGTTATATCCGATTGTTATACAATGAGCAGTTCTTC.